A single sample is the source of the 9 T cell receptor beta chains below, sequenced in a study of cytomegalovirus exposure and HLA in healthy donors (TCRdb year 2017). To prepare the library, the immunoSEQ multiplex PCR assay was applied. For the multiplex PCR, a mixture combining 60 forward primers for TCR Vbeta segments and 13 reverse primers for TCR Jbeta segments was used. What TCRdb holds here is the immuneACCESS table cut down to in-frame rearrangements. Part of the clones is not present; checked against another copy, under half of the missing clones reflect an unresolved V gene, and the others are unexplained. The sample table includes roughly 55,000 clones. The ten biggest clones cover about 9.1% of the sample. What was sequenced was PBMCs. These receptors were collected from a man aged 45-65 years in good health and CMV-seropositive.

The chain uses TRBV7-9 and TRBJ2-2; TRBD2 might be the D (5 bases). The V gene's germline CDR1 is SEHNR and CDR2 FQNEAQ (reference sequence). V was cut by 0 bases and J by 7 bases, with 9 bases left in between. This CDR3 has 14 amino acids. CDR3 sequence (DNA): TGTGCCAGCAGCTTAGCGGAGGTAGACGGGGAGCTGTTTTTT. Residues: CASSLAEVDGELFF.

V gene TRBV19 combines with J gene TRBJ2-1; TRBD2 might be the D (6 bases). The CDR3 spans 15 residues. Germline lookup yields CDR1 LNHDA and CDR2 SQIVND (reference sequence). Trimming took 2 bases from V and 4 from J, leaving 12 bases between them. CDR3 coding DNA: TGTGCCAGTAGTATATCGGGCGGGGCGTACAATGAGCAGTTCTTC. Translated, it gives CASSISGGAYNEQFF.

The rearrangement links TRBV9 to TRBJ1-1; 11 bases fit TRBD1. This CDR3 contains 14 residues. V gave up 4 bases and J gave up 5 bases; unmatched junction bases: 4. The germline gives CDR1 SGDLS, CDR2 YYNGEE. CDR3 nucleotides: TGTGCCAGCAGCTCGGGACAGGGGGGAACTGAAGCTTTCTTT. This gives the protein CASSSGQGGTEAFF.

This chain links TRBV6-6 with TRBJ1-5, with D unclear. Trimming pared 10 bases from V and 5 bases from J, leaving 18 bases between. Germline CDR1 is MNHNY and CDR2 is SVGAGI (reference sequence). This CDR3 contains 14 residues. The CDR3 nucleotides read TGTGCCATATCCGCGCAGGAGGTATATCAGCCCCAGCATTTT. Translating it yields CAISAQEVYQPQHF.

This rearrangement joins TRBV7-9 to TRBJ2-7; 7 bases match TRBD2. CDR1 and CDR2 (germline): SEHNR, FQNEAQ (reference sequence). CDR3 length: 16 residues. Trimming at V came to 5 bases and at J to 5 bases, leaving 15 bases not matched to a gene. CDR3 region: CASSPPGGPADHEQYF. The DNA of the CDR3 is TGTGCCAGCAGCCCTCCGGGAGGCCCCGCAGATCACGAGCAGTACTTC.

The rearrangement joins TRBV28 to TRBJ2-7, with 12 bases lining up with TRBD1. The germline gives CDR1 MDHEN, CDR2 SYDVKM. The V segment lost 6 bases and the J segment 6 bases; nucleotides outside the gene matches: 9. The CDR3 extends over 15 amino acids. The CDR3 nucleotides read TGTGCCAGCAGACCCCCGGGACAGGGGGCGCGCGAGCAGTACTTC. This translates into CASRPPGQGAREQYF.

The V and J genes are TRBV5-4 and TRBJ2-7; possibly TRBD2 for D (6 bases). Germline V gene sequence: CDR1 SGHNT, CDR2 YYREEE (reference sequence). Trimming removed 1 base at V and 6 bases at J, with 8 bases between. This CDR3 contains 12 residues. The CDR3 DNA follows: TGTGCCAGCAGCTTGACCGGGGGCGAGCAGTACTTC. The encoded protein is CASSLTGGEQYF.

The chain combines TRBV6-1 with TRBJ2-3, with D tentatively TRBD1 (6 bases). V gave up 5 bases and J gave up 1 base, with 10 bases separating them. The CDR3 sequence is 14 residues long. CDR1 is MNHNS and CDR2 is SASEGT in the germline V gene. This CDR3 is CASSPGARTDTQYF. In DNA form, the CDR3 reads TGTGCCAGCAGTCCAGGGGCCCGCACAGATACGCAGTATTTT.

The V gene is TRBV15, the J gene TRBJ2-3, with D maybe TRBD2 (5 bases). V was cut by 0 bases and J by 6 bases, with 10 bases left in between. This CDR3 spans 14 amino acids. The germline CDR1 and CDR2 sequences are LNHNV and YYDKDF (reference sequence). Written as DNA, the CDR3 is TGTGCCACCAGCAGAGAGGCTAGCAGGGATACGCAGTATTTT. This gives the protein CATSREASRDTQYF.